This is a list of T cell receptor beta chains from one sample in a study of shared T cell receptors in the human thymus. Libraries were prepared by immunoSEQ multiplex PCR; TCRdb keeps only in-frame clonotypes and omits some of them. The data hold hundreds of thousands of clones, with 85% to 90% observed a single time. These sequences were also reported in another study, on human thymus T cells.

The sample was thymocytes. The receptors were sampled from a boy under three years old with a congenital heart defect. Each CDR3 is given without its conserved first and last residue.

v_call cdr3_length cdr3_aa
TRBV11-2 13 ASSLGPGGRETQY
TRBV4-1 13 ASSQVTSGTGELF
TRBV7-6 13 ASSIRGDSNQPQH
TRBV2 15 ASSVDPHPGAGNTIY
TRBV7-7 16 ASRYGGTPGLENNEQF
TRBV12-5 15 ASGPSPTSGVYNEQF
TRBV4-3 14 ASSRYRQGGTDTQY
TRBV10-3 13 AISDADRVNQPQH
TRBV4-3 14 ASSQLRGGSTGELF
TRBV19 11 ASCRGGNQPQH
TRBV25-1 10 ASSIQAREQY
TRBV12-5 12 ASGPQGPGNTIY
TRBV19 14 ASSNPGLDHQETQY
TRBV14 13 ASSQGQGAGDTQY
TRBV4-3 16 ASSQDDSTGDVWNEQF
TRBV29-1 13 SVEGTHLGTDTQY
TRBV6-5 14 ASSYHLQANTGELF
TRBV7-9 11 ASSFERRDTQY
TRBV4-3 13 ASSQAIQGLDEQY
TRBV28 13 ASSLWPGVRETQY
TRBV4-1 12 ASSLSLPNYGYT
TRBV5-1 14 ASSLVESGPYNEQF
TRBV5-8 13 ASSSLAEASYEQY
TRBV7-3 14 ASSLQPGTSTYEQY
TRBV30 13 AWSVSGGDRGEQF
TRBV9 15 ASSPIRLAAPNNEQF
TRBV27 12 ASGWRGGSTEAF
TRBV2 13 ARKDPTSGYNEQF
TRBV28 11 ASTGMSSYEQY
TRBV12-5 14 ASGLPGTGGTGELF
TRBV11-2 15 ASSRALGLAVQETQY
TRBV10-2 11 ASNPLRVDVAF
TRBV6-5 13 ASTNTGSSTDTQY
TRBV5-1 13 ASSGTSGPDYEQY
TRBV7-2 14 ASSPRSGDSYNEQF
TRBV7-9 16 ASSHLPDGRYSGNTIY
TRBV19 12 ASSIGRQSYEQY
TRBV7-2 16 ASSSILGTGGSNTEAF
TRBV14 14 ASSPRLAGGPNEQF
TRBV6-5 13 ASSHDGTGVYEQY
TRBV27 12 ASSPGQGIHEQY
TRBV4-3 13 ASSQEAGVNNEQF
TRBV2 18 ASSEAGPGTGGYLDYGYT
TRBV4-1 13 ASSHPRGRNNEQF
TRBV28 13 ASSWGQVPLYEQY
TRBV5-1 13 ASSLVDRHLGGYT
TRBV5-4 11 ASSFHSQETQY
TRBV5-6 12 ASSPKRGPYEQY